Below are 2 T cell receptor beta chains sequenced from a single sample in a study of blood T cell repertoires in COVID-19. The assay was immunoSEQ multiplex PCR, and TCRdb's table has in-frame clones only and misses some. The table has 62,000 or so clones, around 89% seen once. Sequencing was carried out using peripheral blood. The receptors were gathered from a man in his forties or fifties with acute or convalescent COVID-19.

V and J are TRBV24-1 and TRBJ1-5; 7 positions match TRBD1. This CDR3 is 16 amino acids long. Germline V gene sequence: CDR1 KGHDR, CDR2 SFDVKD. V shed 4 bases and J 1 base; nucleotides not matched to a gene: 6. In nucleotides, the CDR3 is TGTGCCACCAGTGAAGGGACAGTCCTGAGCAATCAGCCCCAGCATTTT. Translation: CATSEGTVLSNQPQHF.

CDR3 DNA: TGTGCCAGCAGCTTGGTCAGACTTGCAACTAATGAAAAACTGTTTTTT. This codes for CASSLVRLATNEKLFF. V is TRBV5-5 and J is TRBJ1-4; no firm D call. The CDR3 length is 16 residues. V shed 0 bases and J shed 0 bases, with 9 bases lying between them. From germline, CDR1 is SGHKS and CDR2 YYEKEE (reference sequence).